The 15 T cell receptor beta chains presented below share a single source sample, sequenced in a study of blood T cell repertoires in COVID-19. Here immunoSEQ multiplex PCR was the method, and the copy in TCRdb shows in-frame clones only, minus some. Of over 100,000 clones listed, about 88% are singletons. Sequencing input: peripheral blood. The source is a man aged 40-49 years with acute or convalescent COVID-19.

The V call is TRBV12-3 or TRBV12-4, the J call TRBJ1-2; TRBD1 matches at 8 bases. The CDR3 has 13 residues. V shed 6 bases and J 6 bases; nucleotides not matched to a gene: 6. DNA of the CDR3: TGTGCCAGCAGATCAGGGGGCGGGCATGGCTACACCTTC. Translated: CASRSGGGHGYTF.

This clone was picked up one time. This chain joins TRBV27 and TRBJ1-3; TRBD1 matches 7 bases. J was trimmed by 0 bases and V by 5 bases; bases with no gene match: 13. The CDR3 sequence is 18 residues long. Germline loops: CDR1 MNHEY, CDR2 SMNVEV (reference sequence). The CDR3 region has the DNA TGTGCCAGCAGTCTCAATCCAGGGGGTCCAAGCTCTGGAAACACCATATATTTT. The encoded protein is CASSLNPGGPSSGNTIYF.

This chain uses TRBV2 with TRBJ1-4, with D tentatively TRBD1 (6 bases). From germline, CDR1 is SNHLY and CDR2 FYNNEI. V lost 7 bases, J lost 5 bases, and 11 bases lay in between. The CDR3 consists of 13 residues. The CDR3 DNA sequence: TGTGCCAGCAAGCGGACAGAGAATGAAAAACTGTTTTTT. Its translation is CASKRTENEKLFF.

This CDR3 reads CASSLSGLAGGHEQFF. CDR3 bases: TGTGCCAGCAGTTTATCGGGCCTAGCGGGAGGACACGAGCAGTTCTTC. The chain recombines TRBV27 with TRBJ2-1, with TRBD2 identical over 11 bases. Germline values: CDR1 MNHEY, CDR2 SMNVEV (reference sequence). V dropped 0 bases and J dropped 10; count of bases not matched to a gene: 8. The CDR3 sequence is 16 residues long.

Here the CDR3 reads CASRRGPSSYEQYF. In DNA form, the CDR3 reads TGCGCCAGCCGCAGAGGGCCGAGCTCCTACGAGCAGTACTTC. This chain links TRBV5-1 with TRBJ2-7; D is perhaps TRBD2 (5 bases). V lost 7 bases, J lost 0 bases, and 14 bases lay in between. Germline V gene lookup returns CDR1 SGHRS and CDR2 YFSETQ. The CDR3 consists of 14 residues. Filled out from reference TRBV5-1 and TRBJ2-7, the complete variable domain reads KAGVTQTPRYLIKTRGQQVTLSCSPISGHRSVSWYQQTPGQGLQFLFEYFSETQRNKGNFPGRFSGRQFSNSRSEMNVSTLELGDSALYLCASRRGPSSYEQYFGPGTRLTVT.

The chain has TRBV5-4 and TRBJ2-7; D may be TRBD2 (7 bases). The CDR3 length is 13 residues. V was clipped by 4 bases and J by 8 bases, with 16 bases between them. Germline CDR1 is SGHNT and CDR2 is YYREEE (reference sequence). CDR3 residues: CASSPGGSFKQYF. The CDR3 DNA is TGTGCCAGCAGCCCGGGGGGCAGTTTCAAGCAGTACTTC.

This chain joins TRBV5-6 and TRBJ1-1, with 7 bases that match TRBD1. CDR3 length equals 15 residues. Germline values: CDR1 SGHDT, CDR2 YYEEEE. V trimming: 2 bases; J trimming: 0 bases; junction bases outside the gene matches: 4. The CDR3 nucleotides read TGTGCCAGCAGCTTTCCTGACAGGGTGAACACTGAAGCTTTCTTT. Its protein is CASSFPDRVNTEAFF.

About this clone: At the DNA level, this CDR3 is encoded by other sequences in the same sample as well. The gene calls are TRBV18 and TRBJ1-2; D is perhaps TRBD1 (5 bases). CDR3 size: 13 residues. Germline CDR1 is KGHSH and CDR2 is LQKENI. The ends were cut back, 3 bases at V and 3 bases at J, with 8 bases in the middle. CDR3 DNA: TGTGCCAGCTCACCTGACAGAGACTATGGCTACACCTTC. Translation gives CASSPDRDYGYTF.

The chain has TRBV5-1 and TRBJ2-3; 7 bases line up with TRBD1. After removal of 4 bases from V and 2 bases from J, the junction contained 4 bases not matched to a gene. This CDR3 region has 14 residues. In germline, CDR1 is SGHRS, CDR2 YFSETQ. The CDR3 region has the DNA TGCGCCAGCAGCCTAGGGACAGCCACAGATACGCAGTATTTT. The encoded protein is CASSLGTATDTQYF.

The chain employs TRBV7-9 and TRBJ2-7; 7 nucleotides agree with TRBD2. CDR1 SEHNR and CDR2 FQNEAQ come from the germline V gene (reference sequence). J gave up 6 bases and V 5 bases, and 13 bases lay outside the gene matches. This CDR3 spans 15 amino acids. The CDR3 bases are TGTGCCAGCAGCCCCGGGACGGGGGGTGTGCGCGAGCAGTACTTC. Translating gives CASSPGTGGVREQYF. The whole variable domain, filled in from reference TRBV7-9 and TRBJ2-7, reads DTGVSQNPRHKITKRGQNVTFRCDPISEHNRLYWYRQTLGQGPEFLTYFQNEAQLEKSRLLSDRFSAERPKGSFSTLEIQRTEQGDSAMYLCASSPGTGGVREQYFGPGTRLTVT.

This chain joins TRBV4-2 and TRBJ2-3, with 9 nucleotides matching TRBD2. CDR1 and CDR2 (germline): LGHNA, YNFKEQ. V lost 0 bases, J lost 6 bases, and 7 bases stayed unmatched. The CDR3 contains 16 residues. CDR3 amino acids: CASSQDLRGGRDTQYF. In DNA, the CDR3 is TGTGCCAGCAGCCAAGATCTGCGGGGGGGCCGGGATACGCAGTATTTT.

This clone was observed a single time. The CDR3 region is CASSLTGTGTYGYTF. In DNA form, the CDR3 reads TGTGCCAGCAGCTTAACCGGGACAGGGACCTATGGCTACACCTTC. This sequence joins TRBV7-8 and TRBJ1-2; 9 bases agree with TRBD1. Germline trimming cut 2 bases from V and 4 bases from J; bases unmatched to any gene: 5. Germline loops: CDR1 SGHVS, CDR2 FQNEAQ. There are 15 residues in the CDR3.

The J gene is TRBJ1-1, the V gene TRBV14, with D possibly TRBD1 on 5 matching bases. The CDR3 consists of 13 residues. The germline V and J ends were trimmed by 5 bases and 2 bases, with 9 bases remaining between them. The germline gives CDR1 SGHDN, CDR2 FVKESK. The CDR3 spells CASSWGQNTEAFF. CDR3 nucleotide sequence: TGTGCCAGCAGCTGGGGCCAAAACACTGAAGCTTTCTTT.

This chain links TRBV11-2 with TRBJ2-1; the match to TRBD1 covers 9 bases. The germline CDR1 and CDR2 sequences are SGHAT and FQNNGV. This CDR3 comprises 12 residues. The junction had 3 bases not matched to a gene; V was cut back by 3 bases and J by 12 bases. The DNA of the CDR3 is TGTGCCAGCAGCTTGGGACAGGGATGGCAGTTCTTC. Translated: CASSLGQGWQFF. The full variable domain, its missing parts supplied by reference TRBV11-2 and TRBJ2-1, is EAGVAQSPRYKIIEKRQSVAFWCNPISGHATLYWYQQILGQGPKLLIQFQNNGVVDDSQLPKDRFSAERLKGVDSTLKIQPAKLEDSAVYLCASSLGQGWQFFGPGTRLTVL.

V is TRBV6-5 and J is TRBJ1-2; D gene unclear. Germline V gene sequence: CDR1 MNHEY, CDR2 SVGAGI. V was shortened by 3 bases and J by 4 bases, with 6 bases between the two germline ends. CDR3 size: 12 residues. The CDR3: CASSYTGYGYTF. The DNA of the CDR3 is TGTGCCAGCAGTTATACGGGCTATGGCTACACCTTC.